Each of the 29 T cell receptor beta chains below was sequenced from the same sample in a study of blood T cells in healthy people across ages. The authors ran a second PCR of roughly 7 to 11 cycles using a sample-barcoded 5' primer and a J-beta primer mix. TCRdb processed the 5' RACE reads anew with MiXCR; each CDR3 protein has one entry. The sample includes about 680,000 distinct CDR3 sequences, over 45% of them seen just once. Sequencing was performed on blood. These receptors were obtained from a woman aged 60-70 years in good health.

This chain links TRBV6-2 or TRBV6-3 with TRBJ2-7; no clear D gene. Deletions cut 2 bases from V and 6 bases from J, with 11 bases between. The CDR3 spans 13 residues. CDR1 is MNHEY and CDR2 is SVGEGT in the germline V gene. CDR3 sequence reads: CASSYVVALEQYF. The CDR3 coding sequence is TGTGCCAGCAGTTACGTCGTAGCTCTCGAGCAGTACTTC.

This chain uses TRBV5-6 with TRBJ1-1, with D possibly TRBD1 on 6 matching bases. Germline lookup yields CDR1 SGHDT and CDR2 YYEEEE. Trimming cost V 4 bases and J 4 bases, with 11 bases left between them. The CDR3 loop spans 13 amino acids. The DNA for the CDR3 is TGTGCCAGCAGCCCTTCGACAGGCACTGAAGCTTTCTTT. Its translation is CASSPSTGTEAFF.

This clonotype was seen a handful of times. The V and J genes are TRBV5-1 and TRBJ2-3, with D tentatively TRBD2 (6 bases). Trimming cost V 4 bases and J 1 base, with 10 bases left between them. The CDR3 totals 14 residues. Per the germline V gene, CDR1 is SGHRS and CDR2 is YFSETQ. CDR3 residues: CASSPASGTDTQYF. CDR3 nucleotides: TGCGCCAGCAGCCCGGCTAGCGGCACAGATACGCAGTATTTT.

This chain links TRBV5-1 with TRBJ2-1; 10 positions match TRBD2. The J call may not be correct, given that the DNA end is closer to TRBJ2-7. CDR1 and CDR2 (germline): SGHRS, YFSETQ. The CDR3 spans 15 residues. The CDR3: CASRVAGGSYNEQYF. The CDR3 coding sequence is TGCGCCAGCAGGGTAGCGGGAGGCTCCTACAATGAGCAGTACTTC.

This chain joins TRBV5-1 and TRBJ2-7; 7 bases fit TRBD1. V lost 1 base to trimming and J lost 0 bases; unmatched junction nucleotides: 7. Germline V CDR1 and CDR2: SGHRS, YFSETQ. CDR3 length: 16 amino acids. The chain's CDR3 is CASSLPGTEISYEQYF. The CDR3 DNA sequence: TGCGCCAGCAGCTTGCCCGGGACAGAGATCTCCTACGAGCAGTACTTC.

This clonotype appeared many times. The rearrangement joins TRBV10-3 to TRBJ2-5; D is undetermined. The V and J ends lost 5 bases and 2 bases respectively, with 9 bases between them. Germline V gives CDR1 ENHRY, CDR2 SYGVKD. The CDR3 extends over 13 amino acids. CDR3 DNA: TGTGCCATCAGTCGGACGGATCAAGAGACCCAGTACTTC. This sequence encodes CAISRTDQETQYF.

The J gene is TRBJ2-1, the V gene TRBV18; TRBD2 might be the D (6 bases). In germline, CDR1 is KGHSH, CDR2 LQKENI. The CDR3 loop spans 16 amino acids. V lost 3 bases, J lost 7 bases, and 19 bases lay in between. CDR3 loop: CASSPLSGPGRNEQFF. CDR3 sequence (DNA): TGTGCCAGCTCACCGCTTAGCGGCCCGGGTAGGAATGAGCAGTTCTTC.

Details on this clonotype: A much larger clone sits a single nucleotide away, making a read error possible. The chain is built from TRBV28 and TRBJ1-2, with no clear D. With 6 bases removed from V and 0 bases from J, the gap between germline ends came to 2 bases. The CDR3 loop spans 11 amino acids. Germline assignment: CDR1 MDHEN and CDR2 SYDVKM. In DNA, the CDR3 is TGTGCCAGCAGGCCTAACTATGGCTACACCTTC. Translated: CASRPNYGYTF.

This clonotype has a handful of counts. The genes are TRBV4-2 and TRBJ2-2, with a weak D call TRBD2 (6 bases). CDR1 is LGHNA and CDR2 is YNFKEQ in the germline V gene. Trimming took off 0 bases at V and 11 bases at J, with 16 bases between the two ends. The CDR3 consists of 15 residues. The CDR3: CASSQDLGLAGELFF. The CDR3 coding sequence is TGTGCCAGCAGCCAAGACCTCGGACTGGCGGGAGAGCTGTTTTTT.

A few counts support this clonotype. This sequence joins TRBV6-5 and TRBJ2-7; possibly TRBD2 for D (5 bases). This CDR3 has 14 amino acids. Trimming pared 4 bases from V and 0 bases from J, leaving 10 bases between. Germline V lookup: CDR1 MNHEY, CDR2 SVGAGI. The CDR3 nucleotides are TGTGCCAGCAGTTCCTACGGGGTCTCCTACGAGCAGTACTTC. Encoded protein: CASSSYGVSYEQYF.

This clonotype has a handful of counts. The chain couples TRBV7-2 to TRBJ2-7; D remains ambiguous. The CDR3 covers 14 residues. The V and J ends lost 6 bases and 0 bases respectively, with 12 bases between them. CDR1 and CDR2 from the germline V gene are SGHTA and FQGNSA. CDR3 amino acids: CASRKPSVSYEQYF. DNA of the CDR3: TGTGCCAGCAGGAAGCCTTCTGTCTCCTACGAGCAGTACTTC.

This chain links TRBV7-2 with TRBJ2-7; no clear D gene. Trimming stripped 2 bases from V and 3 bases from J, with 8 bases between. The CDR3 runs 13 residues. In germline, CDR1 is SGHTA, CDR2 FQGNSA. CDR3 coding DNA: TGTGCCAGCAGCTTAAAAGTTAGCTACGAGCAGTACTTC. It yields the protein CASSLKVSYEQYF.

The chain links TRBV7-2 to TRBJ2-4, with 7 bases aligning to TRBD2. Per germline, CDR1 SGHTA and CDR2 FQGNSA. Trimming cost V 6 bases and J 0 bases; bases outside gene matches: 8. The CDR3 runs 16 residues. CDR3: CASRAGEPVAKNIQYF. The CDR3 DNA is TGTGCCAGCAGGGCGGGGGAACCCGTAGCCAAAAACATTCAGTACTTC.

The sample holds a few counts of this clonotype. The chain combines TRBV7-9 with TRBJ2-5, with 10 bases aligning to TRBD2. V shed 3 bases, J shed 2 bases, and the junction held 6 bases outside the gene matches. The CDR3 totals 16 residues. From germline, CDR1 is SEHNR and CDR2 FQNEAQ (reference sequence). The CDR3 coding sequence is TGTGCCAGCAGCTTCCCATGGACTAGCGGACAAGAGACCCAGTACTTC. As protein: CASSFPWTSGQETQYF. Full variable domain (remainder filled in from reference TRBV7-9 and TRBJ2-5): DTGVSQNPRHKITKRGQNVTFRCDPISEHNRLYWYRQTLGQGPEFLTYFQNEAQLEKSRLLSDRFSAERPKGSFSTLEIQRTEQGDSAMYLCASSFPWTSGQETQYFGPGTRLLVL.

This clonotype was observed a handful of times. The chain is built from TRBV15 and TRBJ2-4; unclear D gene. Gene TRBJ2-7 matches the end of the DNA better, so the J call may be wrong. The CDR3 is 16 residues long. Germline V gene data show CDR1 as LNHNV and CDR2 as YYDKDF (reference sequence). CDR3 nucleotides: TGTGCCACCAGCAGAGAGCTTGGGGTATCCGACTACGAGCAGTACTTC. Translating it yields CATSRELGVSDYEQYF.

This clonotype was seen only a few times. The chain links TRBV7-2 to TRBJ2-1; D not certain. The V gene lost 3 bases and the J gene lost 2 bases, with 14 bases spanning the gap. This CDR3 region has 16 residues. Per germline, CDR1 SGHTA and CDR2 FQGNSA. The CDR3 reads CASSLGGYGTYNEQFF. DNA of the CDR3: TGTGCCAGCAGCTTGGGTGGGTACGGTACCTACAATGAGCAGTTCTTC. Filled out from reference TRBV7-2 and TRBJ2-1, the complete variable domain reads GAGVSQSPSNKVTEKGKDVELRCDPISGHTALYWYRQSLGQGLEFLIYFQGNSAPDKSGLPSDRFSAERTGGSVSTLTIQRTQQEDSAVYLCASSLGGYGTYNEQFFGPGTRLTVL.

This clonotype was counted between two and nine times. In DNA, the CDR3 is TGTGCCAGCAGTGCTGATCAGGGGGACAGGCAGTACTTC. Amino acid sequence: CASSADQGDRQYF. The chain carries TRBV11-1 and TRBJ2-5; 8 bases line up with TRBD1. Germline trimming cut 6 bases from V and 11 bases from J; bases unmatched to any gene: 11. This CDR3 comprises 13 residues. Germline-derived CDR1 and CDR2 are SGHAT and FQDESV (reference sequence).

This clonotype was seen only once. The chain carries TRBV24-1 and TRBJ2-3; 9 nucleotides agree with TRBD2. V gave up 5 bases and J gave up 3 bases; unmatched junction bases: 8. Germline CDR1 reads KGHDR; CDR2 reads SFDVKD. The CDR3 runs 16 residues. CDR3 sequence reads: CATSGGEAGGTDTQYF. The CDR3 DNA follows: TGTGCCACCAGTGGAGGGGAAGCGGGAGGTACAGATACGCAGTATTTT.

This clonotype showed up just a few times. The chain is built from TRBV2 and TRBJ1-1, with D perhaps TRBD1 (5 bases). The CDR3 totals 15 residues. Per the germline V gene, CDR1 is SNHLY and CDR2 is FYNNEI. The V and J ends lost 6 bases and 1 base respectively, with 15 bases between them. The CDR3: CASRAGRMGNTEAFF. DNA of the CDR3: TGTGCCAGCAGAGCAGGGCGCATGGGGAACACTGAAGCTTTCTTT.

The V and J genes are TRBV7-9 and TRBJ2-7; 7 bases are shared with TRBD1. CDR1 is SEHNR, CDR2 FQNEAQ, per germline (reference sequence). Trimming removed 2 bases from V and 4 bases from J; junction bases left unmatched: 5. The CDR3 consists of 14 residues. This CDR3 is CASSLTGEMYEQYF. The CDR3 DNA reads as TGTGCCAGCAGCTTAACAGGGGAGATGTACGAGCAGTACTTC.

This clonotype was seen a few times. The chain is built from TRBV29-1 and TRBJ2-5; TRBD2 matches at 11 bases. Trimming took 7 bases from V and 2 from J; bases not matched to a gene: 9. CDR1 is SQVTM and CDR2 is ANQGSEA in the germline V gene. CDR3 length: 15 amino acids. The CDR3 region has the DNA TGCAGCGCCAGGCGACTAGCGGGACATCAAGAGACCCAGTACTTC. Translation: CSARRLAGHQETQYF.

This clonotype was counted only a few times. V and J are TRBV28 and TRBJ2-7, with D possibly being TRBD2 (6 bases). This CDR3 is 14 amino acids long. Trimming cost V 5 bases and J 4 bases, with 15 bases left between them. CDR1 is MDHEN and CDR2 is SYDVKM in the germline V gene. The CDR3 sequence: CASSPGGAIYEQYF. DNA for the CDR3: TGTGCCAGCAGTCCCGGAGGGGCTATATACGAGCAGTACTTC.

This clonotype was detected many times. The rearrangement uses TRBV29-1 and TRBJ1-2; weak D call: TRBD1 (5 bases). The germline gives CDR1 SQVTM, CDR2 ANQGSEA. Trimming shortened V by 3 bases and J by 2 bases, and 22 bases separated the two germline ends. The CDR3 is 17 amino acids. Here the CDR3 reads CSVDPTGLSAGNYGYTF. The DNA of the CDR3 is TGCAGCGTTGACCCAACGGGACTAAGCGCCGGAAACTATGGCTACACCTTC.

The chain joins TRBV20-1 to TRBJ2-2; D is unresolved. The CDR3 consists of 15 residues. Germline CDR1 reads DFQATT; CDR2 reads SNEGSKA (reference sequence). V lost 0 bases and J 0 bases, leaving 8 bases between the germline ends. The CDR3 reads CSAREGSPNTGELFF. The CDR3 DNA sequence: TGCAGTGCTAGAGAGGGCAGCCCGAACACCGGGGAGCTGTTTTTT.

The V call is TRBV20-1, the J call TRBJ2-1; 10 bases match TRBD2. V trimming: 0 bases; J trimming: 6 bases; junction bases outside the gene matches: 11. The CDR3 sequence is 17 residues long. CDR1 and CDR2 from the germline V gene are DFQATT and SNEGSKA (reference sequence). This chain's CDR3 is CSARDPGSGRAGNEQFF. The DNA of the CDR3 is TGCAGTGCTAGAGATCCGGGCAGCGGGAGGGCGGGCAATGAGCAGTTCTTC.

The rearrangement joins TRBV28 to TRBJ2-5; TRBD2 agrees at 10 bases. With 3 bases clipped from V and 5 bases from J, the junction kept 6 bases outside the gene matches. CDR3 length: 15 residues. The germline V gene has CDR1 MDHEN and CDR2 SYDVKM. The CDR3 DNA is TGTGCCAGCAGTTTTGCGCTAGCGGGAGCTGAGACCCAGTACTTC. Amino acids: CASSFALAGAETQYF.

V is TRBV12-3 or TRBV12-4 and J is TRBJ1-1, with D perhaps TRBD1 (6 bases). Trimming cost V 5 bases and J 5 bases, with 15 bases left between them. The CDR3 covers 14 residues. The CDR3 region has the DNA TGTGCCAGCAGTGAACAGGGTTGGAGGACTGAAGCTTTCTTT. Its translation: CASSEQGWRTEAFF.

The chain combines TRBV10-3 with TRBJ2-1, with 10 bases fitting TRBD2. Per the germline V gene, CDR1 is ENHRY and CDR2 is SYGVKD. The CDR3 extends over 17 amino acids. J lost 6 bases, V lost 3 bases, and 11 bases had no gene match. As DNA, the CDR3 is TGTGCCATCAGTGATAGCGGGAGGACCCTAGGGGGCAATGAGCAGTTCTTC. Its translation: CAISDSGRTLGGNEQFF.

A single count supports this clonotype. The chain combines TRBV20-1 with TRBJ1-4; D call uncertain. The germline V and J ends were trimmed by 6 bases and 0 bases, with 11 bases remaining between them. CDR1 and CDR2 (germline): DFQATT, SNEGSKA (reference sequence). The CDR3 is 14 amino acids. The CDR3 reads CSATRETTNEKLFF. In nucleotides, the CDR3 is TGCAGTGCCACACGGGAGACAACTAATGAAAAACTGTTTTTT.